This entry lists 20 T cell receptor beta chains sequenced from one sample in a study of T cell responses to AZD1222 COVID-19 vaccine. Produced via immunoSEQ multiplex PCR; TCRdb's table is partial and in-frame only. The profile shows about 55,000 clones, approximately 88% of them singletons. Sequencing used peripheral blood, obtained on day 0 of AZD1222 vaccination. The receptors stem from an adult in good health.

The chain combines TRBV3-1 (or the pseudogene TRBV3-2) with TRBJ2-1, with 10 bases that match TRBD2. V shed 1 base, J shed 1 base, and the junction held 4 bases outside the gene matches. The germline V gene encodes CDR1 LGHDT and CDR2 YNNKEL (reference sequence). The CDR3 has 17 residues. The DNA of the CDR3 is TGTGCCAGCAGCCAAGGCGCACTAGCGGGATCCTACAATGAGCAGTTCTTC. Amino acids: CASSQGALAGSYNEQFF.

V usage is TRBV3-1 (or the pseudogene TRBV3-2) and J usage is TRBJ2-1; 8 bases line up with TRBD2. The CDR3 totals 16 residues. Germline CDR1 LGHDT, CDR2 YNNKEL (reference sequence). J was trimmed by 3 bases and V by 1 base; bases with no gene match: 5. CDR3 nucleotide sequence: TGTGCCAGCAGCCAAGGGTCAACTAGCGGCTACAATGAGCAGTTCTTC. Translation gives CASSQGSTSGYNEQFF.

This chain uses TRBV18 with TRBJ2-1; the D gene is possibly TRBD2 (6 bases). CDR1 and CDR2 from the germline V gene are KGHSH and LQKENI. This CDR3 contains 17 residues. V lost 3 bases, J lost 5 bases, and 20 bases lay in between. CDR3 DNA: TGTGCCAGCTCACCCTTTCTTCCTAGCGCTTCGGACAATGAGCAGTTCTTC. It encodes CASSPFLPSASDNEQFF.

The CDR3 is CASSKTGGPTGELFF. CDR3 nucleotide sequence: TGTGCCAGCAGCAAAACAGGGGGTCCCACCGGGGAGCTGTTTTTT. The chain couples TRBV6-2 or TRBV6-3 to TRBJ2-2; TRBD1 matches at 8 bases. The germline gives CDR1 MNHEY, CDR2 SVGEGT. With 6 bases clipped from V and 4 bases from J, the junction kept 7 bases outside the gene matches. The CDR3 runs 15 residues.

The CDR3 DNA reads TGTGCCTGGAGTGTACCGGACACTTTGAACACCGGGGAGCTGTTTTTT. Protein: CAWSVPDTLNTGELFF. The chain links TRBV30 to TRBJ2-2, with a weak D call TRBD1 (5 bases). The germline V gene encodes CDR1 GTSNPN and CDR2 SVGIG (reference sequence). The V and J ends lost 0 bases and 1 base respectively, with 12 bases between them. The CDR3 covers 16 residues.

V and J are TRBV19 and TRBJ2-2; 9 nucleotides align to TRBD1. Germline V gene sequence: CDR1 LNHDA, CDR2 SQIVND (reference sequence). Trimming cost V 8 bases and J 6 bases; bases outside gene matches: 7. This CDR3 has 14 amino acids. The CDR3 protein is CASALRQGAGELFF. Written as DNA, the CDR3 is TGTGCCAGTGCCCTGAGACAGGGGGCCGGGGAGCTGTTTTTT. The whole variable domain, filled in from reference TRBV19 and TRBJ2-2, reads DGGITQSPKYLFRKEGQNVTLSCEQNLNHDAMYWYRQDPGQGLRLIYYSQIVNDFQKGDIAEGYSVSREKKESFPLTVTSAQKNPTAFYLCASALRQGAGELFFGEGSRLTVL.

CDR3 protein: CASSLEAGGRNEQFF. CDR3 DNA: TGTGCCAGCAGCTTAGAAGCGGGTGGGCGGAATGAGCAGTTCTTC. This chain connects TRBV7-2 to TRBJ2-1, with D perhaps TRBD2 (6 bases). CDR1 and CDR2 (germline): SGHTA, FQGNSA. This CDR3 contains 15 residues. V was trimmed by 1 base and J by 7 bases, leaving 14 bases between them. The variable domain in full, with the rest retrieved from reference TRBV7-2 and TRBJ2-1, is GAGVSQSPSNKVTEKGKDVELRCDPISGHTALYWYRQSLGQGLEFLIYFQGNSAPDKSGLPSDRFSAERTGGSVSTLTIQRTQQEDSAVYLCASSLEAGGRNEQFFGPGTRLTVL.

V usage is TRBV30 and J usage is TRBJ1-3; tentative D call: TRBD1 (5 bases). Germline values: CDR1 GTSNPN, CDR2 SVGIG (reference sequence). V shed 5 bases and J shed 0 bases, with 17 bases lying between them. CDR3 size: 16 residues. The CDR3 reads CAWGGSTVPSGNTIYF. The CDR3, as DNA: TGTGCCTGGGGGGGTTCCACAGTACCCTCTGGAAACACCATATATTTT.

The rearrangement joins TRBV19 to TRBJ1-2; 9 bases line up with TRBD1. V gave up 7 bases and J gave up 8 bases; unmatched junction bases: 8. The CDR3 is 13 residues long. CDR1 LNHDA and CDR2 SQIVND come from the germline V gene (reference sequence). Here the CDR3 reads CASTPQGTGGYTF. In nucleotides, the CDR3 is TGTGCCAGTACTCCACAAGGGACAGGGGGCTACACCTTC.

The CDR3 bases are TGTGCCAGCAGCGTAGGCGGAGAAAGCACCATATATTTT. Amino acid sequence: CASSVGGESTIYF. The chain links TRBV9 to TRBJ1-3; D not resolved. The CDR3 has 13 residues. Germline V gene sequence: CDR1 SGDLS, CDR2 YYNGEE. V lost 0 bases, J lost 9 bases, and 10 bases lay in between.

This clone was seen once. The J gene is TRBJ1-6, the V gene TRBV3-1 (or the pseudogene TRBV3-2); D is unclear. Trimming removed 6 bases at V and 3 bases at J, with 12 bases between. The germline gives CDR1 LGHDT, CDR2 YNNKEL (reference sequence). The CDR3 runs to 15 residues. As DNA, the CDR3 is TGTGCCAGCAGGGCGTCGTTAGGCTATAATTCACCCCTCCACTTT. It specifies CASRASLGYNSPLHF.

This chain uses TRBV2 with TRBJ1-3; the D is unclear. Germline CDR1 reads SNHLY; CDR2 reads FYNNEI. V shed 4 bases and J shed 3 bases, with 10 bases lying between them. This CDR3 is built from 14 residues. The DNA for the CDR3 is TGTGCCAGCAGTGCTTTCAGGATTGGAAACACCATATATTTT. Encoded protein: CASSAFRIGNTIYF.

The CDR3 protein is CASSLDRGNTEAFF. The CDR3 DNA is TGTGCCAGCAGCTTAGATAGGGGGAACACTGAAGCTTTCTTT. The chain uses TRBV7-2 and TRBJ1-1; D is perhaps TRBD1 (5 bases). This CDR3 is 14 amino acids long. Germline V lookup: CDR1 SGHTA, CDR2 FQGNSA. V dropped 1 base and J dropped 1 base, with 7 bases sitting between them.

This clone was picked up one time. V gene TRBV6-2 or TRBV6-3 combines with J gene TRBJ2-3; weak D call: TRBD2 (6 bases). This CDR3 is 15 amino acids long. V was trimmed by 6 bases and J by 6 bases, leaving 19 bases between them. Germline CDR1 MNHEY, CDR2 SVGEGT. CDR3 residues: CASSGGAVRSDTQYF. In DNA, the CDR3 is TGTGCCAGCAGCGGGGGTGCAGTACGTTCGGATACGCAGTATTTT.

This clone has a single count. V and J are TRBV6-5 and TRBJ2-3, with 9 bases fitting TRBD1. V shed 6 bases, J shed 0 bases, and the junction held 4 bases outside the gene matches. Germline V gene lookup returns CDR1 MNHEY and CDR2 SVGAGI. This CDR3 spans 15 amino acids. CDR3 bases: TGTGCCAGCAGACTCGGACAGGGGAGCACAGATACGCAGTATTTT. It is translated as CASRLGQGSTDTQYF.

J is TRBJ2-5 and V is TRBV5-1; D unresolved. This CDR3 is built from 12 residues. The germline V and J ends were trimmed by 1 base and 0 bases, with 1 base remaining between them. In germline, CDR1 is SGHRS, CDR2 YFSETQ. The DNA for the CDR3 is TGCGCCAGCAGCTTGTACCAAGAGACCCAGTACTTC. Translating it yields CASSLYQETQYF.

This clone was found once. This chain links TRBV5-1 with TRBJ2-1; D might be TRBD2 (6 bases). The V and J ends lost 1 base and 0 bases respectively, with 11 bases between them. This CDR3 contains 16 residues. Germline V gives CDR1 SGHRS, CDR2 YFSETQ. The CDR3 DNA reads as TGCGCCAGCAGCTTGTCGGGACTCCGCTCCTACAATGAGCAGTTCTTC. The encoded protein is CASSLSGLRSYNEQFF.

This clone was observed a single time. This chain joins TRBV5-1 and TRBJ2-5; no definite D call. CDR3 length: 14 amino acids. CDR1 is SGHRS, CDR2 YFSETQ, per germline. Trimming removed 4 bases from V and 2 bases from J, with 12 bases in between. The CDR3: CASSPGGSQETQYF. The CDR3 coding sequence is TGCGCCAGCAGCCCAGGCGGAAGTCAAGAGACCCAGTACTTC.

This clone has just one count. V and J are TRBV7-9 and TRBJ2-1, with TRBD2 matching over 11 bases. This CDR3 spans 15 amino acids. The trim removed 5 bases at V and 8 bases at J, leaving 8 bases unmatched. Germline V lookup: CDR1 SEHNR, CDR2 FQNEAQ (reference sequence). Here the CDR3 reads CASSVTSGSSDEQFF. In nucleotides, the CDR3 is TGTGCCAGCAGCGTTACTAGCGGGAGTAGCGATGAGCAGTTCTTC.

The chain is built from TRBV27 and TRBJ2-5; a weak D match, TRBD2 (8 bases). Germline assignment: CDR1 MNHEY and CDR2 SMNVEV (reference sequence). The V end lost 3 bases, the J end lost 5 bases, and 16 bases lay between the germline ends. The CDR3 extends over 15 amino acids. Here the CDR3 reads CASSFMVAGQETQYF. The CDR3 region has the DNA TGTGCCAGCAGTTTCATGGTAGCGGGACAGGAGACCCAGTACTTC.